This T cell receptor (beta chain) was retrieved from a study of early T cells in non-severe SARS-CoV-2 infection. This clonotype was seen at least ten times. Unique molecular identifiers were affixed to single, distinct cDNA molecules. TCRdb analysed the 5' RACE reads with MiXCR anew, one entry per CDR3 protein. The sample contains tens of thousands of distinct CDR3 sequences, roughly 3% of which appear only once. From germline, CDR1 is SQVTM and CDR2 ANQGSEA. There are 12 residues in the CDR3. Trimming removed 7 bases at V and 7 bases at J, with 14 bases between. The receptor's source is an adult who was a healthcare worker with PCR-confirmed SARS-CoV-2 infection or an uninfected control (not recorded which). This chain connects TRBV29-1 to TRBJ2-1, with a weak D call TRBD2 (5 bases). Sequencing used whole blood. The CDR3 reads CSAGRAWNEQFF. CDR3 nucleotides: TGCAGCGCTGGGCGGGCTTGGAATGAGCAGTTCTTC.